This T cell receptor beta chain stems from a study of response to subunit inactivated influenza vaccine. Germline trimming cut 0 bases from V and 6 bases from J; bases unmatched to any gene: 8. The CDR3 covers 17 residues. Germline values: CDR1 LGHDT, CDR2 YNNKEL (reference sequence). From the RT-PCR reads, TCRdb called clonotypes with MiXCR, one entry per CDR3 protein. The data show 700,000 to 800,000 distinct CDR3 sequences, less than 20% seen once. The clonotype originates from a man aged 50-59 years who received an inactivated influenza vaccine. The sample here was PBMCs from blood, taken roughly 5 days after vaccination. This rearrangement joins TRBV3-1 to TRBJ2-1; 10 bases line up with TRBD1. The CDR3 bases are TGTGCCAGCAGCCAAGATCGGGGCGACAGGGGGCGCAATGAGCAGTTCTTC. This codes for CASSQDRGDRGRNEQFF.